A selection of T cell receptor beta chains follows, all from one sample in a study of cytomegalovirus exposure and HLA in healthy donors. Measured with immunoSEQ multiplex PCR; TCRdb has only the in-frame clones, and not every one. The repertoire holds 210,000 or so clones, with about 83% as singletons. Source material: PBMCs. Receptors were obtained from a human donor in good health. Each CDR3 is given with its conserved first and last residue. The D gene is left open where the match is weak. Clone sizes are given selectively: once, few, many, or a class where the clone is expanded.

D gene	clone size	V gene	J gene	CDR3 DNA	CDR3 protein
TRBD2	-	TRBV7-6	TRBJ2-3	TGTGCCAGCAGCTTAATCCCCCTAGCGGGAGGGATAGATACGCAGTATTTT	CASSLIPLAGGIDTQYF
-	-	TRBV7-9	TRBJ1-1	TGTGCCAGCAGCTGGGAGTTAAGGGACACTGAAGCTTTCTTT	CASSWELRDTEAFF
TRBD1	once	TRBV6-1	TRBJ2-3	TGTGCCAGCAGTCGGGACAGAACCACAGATACGCAGTATTTT	CASSRDRTTDTQYF
TRBD1	-	TRBV28	TRBJ1-5	TGTGCCAGCAGCGGACAGGGGGCGGGGAATCAGCCCCAGCATTTT	CASSGQGAGNQPQHF
TRBD1	-	TRBV7-9	TRBJ2-7	TGTGCCAGCAGCTCCACTGGGACAGGGAGCTCCTACGAGCAGTACTTC	CASSSTGTGSSYEQYF
TRBD1	-	TRBV5-1	TRBJ1-2	TGCGCCAGCAGCTTGCCCTCTGGGACAGGGGGCGATGGCTACACCTTC	CASSLPSGTGGDGYTF
-	-	TRBV9	TRBJ2-2	TGTGCCAGCAGCGTAGCGGGGGTGAACACCGGGGAGCTGTTTTTT	CASSVAGVNTGELFF
-	-	TRBV29-1	TRBJ1-2	TGCAGCGTTGCGGCAGGGGCAGACTATGGCTACACCTTC	CSVAAGADYGYTF
-	-	TRBV27	TRBJ2-7	TGTGCCAGCAGTTCACAGGTTCCCTACGAGCAGTACTTC	CASSSQVPYEQYF
TRBD1	-	TRBV7-3	TRBJ2-2	TGTGCCAGCAGCCCGCCGGGACAGCCGGAGCTGTTTTTT	CASSPPGQPELFF
TRBD1	-	TRBV30	TRBJ1-2	TGTGCCTGGAGTGAGACAGGGGTATATGGCTACACCTTC	CAWSETGVYGYTF
-	-	TRBV5-1	TRBJ2-2	TGCGCCAGCAGCTTGGCCTCTGTCGGGGAGCTGTTTTTT	CASSLASVGELFF
TRBD2	once	TRBV13	TRBJ2-1	TGTGCCAGCAGCTTTGGTCCCGGGACTAGCGGGAGTGGTGAGCAGTTCTTC	CASSFGPGTSGSGEQFF
TRBD2	-	TRBV10-2	TRBJ2-1	TGCGCCAGCAGTGAGCCATTACTAGCGGGAGGATTCAATGAGCAGTTCTTC	CASSEPLLAGGFNEQFF
TRBD1	-	TRBV19	TRBJ2-7	TGTGCCAGTAGTTCACCGGGACAGGGCCACGAGCAGTACTTC	CASSSPGQGHEQYF
TRBD2	-	TRBV2	TRBJ2-3	TGTGCCAGCCCTGGGCGAGGTGCTAGCGGGATACTTAATCCAGGCGATACGCAGTATTTT	CASPGRGASGILNPGDTQYF
-	-	TRBV18	TRBJ2-5	TGTGCCAGCTCACCATTCGGGTACCAAGAGACCCAGTACTTC	CASSPFGYQETQYF
TRBD1	-	TRBV5-4	TRBJ2-7	TGTGCCAGCAGCCCGGACAGGGTTGTCTTCGAGCAGTACTTC	CASSPDRVVFEQYF
-	-	TRBV9	TRBJ2-1	TGTGCCAGCAGCGTGGGAGGGGGGTCCTACAATGAGCAGTTCTTC	CASSVGGGSYNEQFF
TRBD2	-	TRBV7-2	TRBJ2-1	TGTGCCAGCAGCTTAGTAGCGGGAGCTGAGAATGAGCAGTTCTTC	CASSLVAGAENEQFF
-	once	TRBV19	TRBJ2-1	TGTGCCAGTAGTTACGGCGGGGCCAATGAGCAGTTCTTC	CASSYGGANEQFF
TRBD2	-	TRBV7-8	TRBJ2-3	TGTGCCGGGGGGGGCACAGATACGCAGTATTTT	CAGGGTDTQYF
TRBD1	once	TRBV6-1	TRBJ2-7	TGTGCCAGCAGGGGCACGGACAGGGCCTCCTACGAGCAGTACTTC	CASRGTDRASYEQYF
TRBD2	-	TRBV4-1	TRBJ2-6	TGCGCCAGCAGCCAAGCTCTAGCGGAAAAGCCCGGGGCCAACGTCCTGACTTTC	CASSQALAEKPGANVLTF
-	-	TRBV2	TRBJ2-7	TGTGCCAGCAGTGAGGAGGCACCAGCCCCACTCGAGCAGTACTTC	CASSEEAPAPLEQYF
TRBD1	-	TRBV6-1	TRBJ2-7	TGTGCCAGCCCGGCTAACACAGGGGCTTCCTACGAGCAGTACTTC	CASPANTGASYEQYF
-	-	TRBV6-5	TRBJ1-1	TGTGCCAGCAGAGAGGGGGTCGCTAACACTGAAGCTTTCTTT	CASREGVANTEAFF
TRBD2	-	TRBV4-1	TRBJ2-7	TGCGCCAGCAGCCAAAAAGGACTAGCGGGAGGGTCCGAAAGGTCCTACGAGCAGTACTTC	CASSQKGLAGGSERSYEQYF
-	-	TRBV7-9	TRBJ2-1	TGTGCCAGCAGCTCGGGGCGGGGCCAATGGGAGCAGTTCTTC	CASSSGRGQWEQFF
-	-	TRBV6-1	TRBJ1-2	TGTGCCAGCAGTGAATACAGGGACTATGGCTACACCTTC	CASSEYRDYGYTF
TRBD1	few	TRBV27	TRBJ1-4	TGTGCCAGCAGCTACCCGGGACAGAACGTTGAAAAACTGTTTTTT	CASSYPGQNVEKLFF
-	-	TRBV9	TRBJ1-2	TGTGCCAGCAGCGTCACCGGGCGCGGGGAGCACTATGGCTACACCTTC	CASSVTGRGEHYGYTF
TRBD1	-	TRBV9	TRBJ1-3	TGTGCCAGCAGCGCCGATCTCAGGGGGAGAAGCTCTGGAAACACCATATATTTT	CASSADLRGRSSGNTIYF
-	-	TRBV19	TRBJ1-2	TGTGCCAGTGCCCTCAAGGCGGAATATGGCTACACCTTC	CASALKAEYGYTF
-	once	TRBV10-3	TRBJ1-3	TGTGCCATCAGTGCCGGCCGGGGGGAGAGAAACACCATATATTTT	CAISAGRGERNTIYF
-	-	TRBV7-9	TRBJ2-7	TGTGCCAGCAGCCCCCGGGGTCAGGAATACGAGCAGTACTTC	CASSPRGQEYEQYF
-	-	TRBV7-9	TRBJ2-3	TGTGCCAGCAGCTTAGTCCGGGCAGATACGCAGTATTTT	CASSLVRADTQYF
TRBD1	-	TRBV5-1	TRBJ2-7	TGCGCCAGCAGCGGGGACAGGCGCCTTTCCTACGAGCAGTACTTC	CASSGDRRLSYEQYF
TRBD2	few	TRBV5-1	TRBJ2-5	TGCGCCAGCAGCGACCAAAAGGGGACTAGCGGGGGGCAAGAGACCCAGTACTTC	CASSDQKGTSGGQETQYF
TRBD1	-	TRBV6-6	TRBJ1-5	TGTGCCAGCAATAACCCGGGACAGGGGGTCCGTCAGCCCCAGCATTTT	CASNNPGQGVRQPQHF